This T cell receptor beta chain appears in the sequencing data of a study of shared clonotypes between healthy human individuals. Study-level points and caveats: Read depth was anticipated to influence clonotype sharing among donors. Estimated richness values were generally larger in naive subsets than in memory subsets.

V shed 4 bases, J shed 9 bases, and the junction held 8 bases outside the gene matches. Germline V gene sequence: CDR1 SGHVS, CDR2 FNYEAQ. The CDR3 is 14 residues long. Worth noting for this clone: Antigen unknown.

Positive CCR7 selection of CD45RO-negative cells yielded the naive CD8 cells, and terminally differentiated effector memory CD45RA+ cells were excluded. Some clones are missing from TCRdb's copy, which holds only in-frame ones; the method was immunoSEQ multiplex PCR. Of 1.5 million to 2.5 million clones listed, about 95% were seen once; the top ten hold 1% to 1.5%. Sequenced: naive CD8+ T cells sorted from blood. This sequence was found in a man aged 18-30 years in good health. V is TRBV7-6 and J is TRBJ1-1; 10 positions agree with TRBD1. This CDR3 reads CASSSGTGVRQAFF. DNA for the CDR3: TGTGCCAGCAGCTCCGGGACAGGGGTTCGACAAGCTTTCTTT.